This T cell receptor beta chain was profiled in a study of Graves' ophthalmopathy and Graves' hyperthyroidism. This clonotype was counted at least ten times. Its target is not known. Transcripts of RNA were the source for amplifying TCR beta CDR3 regions. An opening RT-PCR round employed HTBI primers and preceded a second-round multiplex PCR. Each CDR3 protein gets one entry after TCRdb re-called the multiplex PCR reads with MiXCR. The sample contains 400,000 or so distinct CDR3 sequences, approximately 17% of which appear only once. By definition, stable hyperthyroidism involved no ophthalmopathy within 18 months of follow-up. Diagnosis used clinical symptoms, serum thyroxine, TRAb, thyroid ultrasound and orbital computed tomography. Study-wide results and limits: Thyroid clonotypes that were expanded above 0.001 frequency mostly also appeared in blood.

The ends were cut back, 7 bases at V and 2 bases at J, with 20 bases in the middle. This CDR3 has 16 amino acids. CDR1 is MNHEY and CDR2 is SMNVEV in the germline V gene (reference sequence). The sequence derives from an adult woman with stable Graves' hyperthyroidism. What was sequenced was peripheral blood. This chain uses TRBV27 with TRBJ1-1, with a tentative D call TRBD1 (6 bases). CDR3 DNA: TGTGCCAGCAAGGACCGACGGGACATTGATAACACTGAAGCTTTCTTT. Protein: CASKDRRDIDNTEAFF.